Below, 18 T cell receptor beta chains from the same sample are listed, as sequenced in a study of lymphopenia after photon versus proton radiotherapy. Sequencing used immunoSEQ multiplex PCR; TCRdb keeps in-frame clones, though not all of them. In the table there are roughly 25,000 clones, 90% of which are singletons. The sample was peripheral blood, taken from a patient treated with photon-based radiotherapy. All receptors derive from a woman aged 50 to 60 with cholangiocarcinoma.

The genes are TRBV7-2 and TRBJ1-2; tentative D call: TRBD1 (6 bases). V was clipped by 5 bases and J by 7 bases, with 20 bases between them. Germline-derived CDR1 and CDR2 are SGHTA and FQGNSA. This CDR3 contains 15 residues. This CDR3 is CASSRGQYSLGGYTF. For the CDR3, the DNA is TGTGCCAGCAGCCGTGGACAGTACAGTTTAGGTGGCTACACCTTC.

The chain combines TRBV7-2 with TRBJ2-3; weak D call: TRBD1 (5 bases). The CDR3 has 17 amino acids. Trimming removed 5 bases from V and 5 bases from J, with 23 bases in between. Germline V gives CDR1 SGHTA, CDR2 FQGNSA. The DNA of the CDR3 is TGTGCCAGCAGCCGGATGGGGCTCGCCAATGGGGAAGATACGCAGTATTTT. This translates into CASSRMGLANGEDTQYF.

The chain employs TRBV6-5 and TRBJ2-1; D possibly uses TRBD1 or TRBD2 (6 bases each). Trimming took off 7 bases at V and 10 bases at J, with 17 bases between the two ends. Germline values: CDR1 MNHEY, CDR2 SVGAGI. The CDR3 is 13 amino acids. The CDR3 region is CASNQRGAREQFF. In DNA form, the CDR3 reads TGTGCCAGCAACCAGAGGGGGGCGCGGGAGCAGTTCTTC.

V and J are TRBV5-4 and TRBJ2-2; 8 bases align to TRBD1. The CDR3 length is 18 residues. Per the germline V gene, CDR1 is SGHNT and CDR2 is YYREEE (reference sequence). Losses at the gene ends were 2 bases for V and 6 bases for J; bases not matched to a gene: 15. The CDR3 sequence: CASSFRQGPLWGSGELFF. CDR3 bases: TGTGCCAGCAGCTTTAGACAGGGGCCTTTATGGGGGTCCGGGGAGCTGTTTTTT.

Note on this clone: This CDR3 is also generated by other DNA sequences in the sample. The chain joins TRBV7-2 to TRBJ2-5; D is ambiguous. Trimming left V 3 bases short and J 2 bases short, with 1 base between. The CDR3 is 11 amino acids. The V gene's germline CDR1 is SGHTA and CDR2 FQGNSA. The CDR3: CASSLQETQYF. Here the CDR3 DNA reads TGTGCCAGCAGCTTGCAAGAGACCCAGTACTTC. Full variable domain (rest looked up from reference TRBV7-2 and TRBJ2-5): GAGVSQSPSNKVTEKGKDVELRCDPISGHTALYWYRQSLGQGLEFLIYFQGNSAPDKSGLPSDRFSAERTGGSVSTLTIQRTQQEDSAVYLCASSLQETQYFGPGTRLLVL.

This chain links TRBV5-4 with TRBJ2-7; 11 bases match TRBD1. Germline-derived CDR1 and CDR2 are SGHNT and YYREEE (reference sequence). The V segment lost 0 bases and the J segment 2 bases; nucleotides outside the gene matches: 4. The CDR3 loop spans 16 amino acids. The CDR3 loop reads CASSLGGQGVPYEQYF. DNA for the CDR3: TGTGCCAGCAGCTTGGGGGGACAGGGGGTTCCCTACGAGCAGTACTTC.

This chain joins TRBV5-5 and TRBJ2-6, with TRBD1 identical over 8 bases. The CDR3 has 18 amino acids. The V and J ends lost 0 bases and 0 bases, in that order; junction bases with no gene match: 5. Germline values: CDR1 SGHKS, CDR2 YYEKEE (reference sequence). The CDR3 DNA follows: TGTGCCAGCAGCTTGGTGACAGGGGTGAGCTCTGGGGCCAACGTCCTGACTTTC. This gives the protein CASSLVTGVSSGANVLTF. The whole variable domain, filled in from reference TRBV5-5 and TRBJ2-6, reads DAGVTQSPTHLIKTRGQQVTLRCSPISGHKSVSWYQQVLGQGPQFIFQYYEKEERGRGNFPDRFSARQFPNYSSELNVNALLLGDSALYLCASSLVTGVSSGANVLTFGAGSRLTVL.

This clone was seen once. The chain couples TRBV4-3 to TRBJ2-5; D gene uncertain. With 0 bases removed from V and 5 bases from J, the gap between germline ends came to 13 bases. CDR3 length: 15 amino acids. Germline assignment: CDR1 LGHNA and CDR2 YSLEER. The CDR3 sequence is CASSQESWSRETQYF. The CDR3 coding sequence is TGCGCCAGCAGCCAAGAAAGCTGGTCCCGGGAGACCCAGTACTTC.

A few counts support this clone. The chain carries TRBV9 and TRBJ2-7; 9 bases line up with TRBD1. CDR3 length equals 15 residues. The V and J ends lost 0 bases and 3 bases, in that order; junction bases with no gene match: 4. Germline V gene data show CDR1 as SGDLS and CDR2 as YYNGEE. CDR3 nucleotides: TGTGCCAGCAGCGTAGCTGGGGACAGGGTCTACGAGCAGTACTTC. This encodes CASSVAGDRVYEQYF.

This rearrangement joins TRBV7-9 to TRBJ1-3, with D maybe TRBD1 (5 bases). Trimming pared 7 bases from V and 2 bases from J, leaving 12 bases between. This CDR3 region has 14 residues. The germline CDR1 and CDR2 sequences are SEHNR and FQNEAQ (reference sequence). CDR3 bases: TGTGCCAGCACCCGGGACCACCCTGGAAACACCATATATTTT. As protein: CASTRDHPGNTIYF.

The J gene is TRBJ1-4, the V gene TRBV19; no definite D call. Germline lookup yields CDR1 LNHDA and CDR2 SQIVND (reference sequence). V lost 0 bases to trimming and J lost 1 base, with 9 bases between them. The CDR3 loop spans 16 amino acids. CDR3 residues: CASSIDRRGTNEKLFF. The CDR3 DNA reads as TGTGCCAGTAGTATAGATCGGCGGGGAACTAATGAAAAACTGTTTTTT.

The rearrangement uses TRBV7-9 and TRBJ1-1, with 8 bases lining up with TRBD1. V lost 5 bases to trimming and J lost 4 bases; unmatched junction nucleotides: 6. The CDR3 extends over 14 amino acids. CDR1 and CDR2 from the germline V gene are SEHNR and FQNEAQ (reference sequence). CDR3 sequence (DNA): TGTGCCAGCAGCCGACAGGGGTTGGGCACTGAAGCTTTCTTT. Protein product: CASSRQGLGTEAFF.

The V gene is TRBV19, the J gene TRBJ1-2; no clear D gene. This CDR3 region has 19 residues. V lost 2 bases to trimming and J lost 0 bases, with 22 bases between them. Germline V lookup: CDR1 LNHDA, CDR2 SQIVND (reference sequence). CDR3 sequence reads: CASSITSLLSSASNYGYTF. CDR3 in DNA: TGTGCCAGTAGTATAACCTCCTTGCTTTCCTCAGCATCTAACTATGGCTACACCTTC. Complete variable domain (other parts from reference TRBV19 and TRBJ1-2): DGGITQSPKYLFRKEGQNVTLSCEQNLNHDAMYWYRQDPGQGLRLIYYSQIVNDFQKGDIAEGYSVSREKKESFPLTVTSAQKNPTAFYLCASSITSLLSSASNYGYTFGSGTRLTVV.

The chain's CDR3 is CASSFKPGQSYEQYF. CDR3 nucleotides: TGTGCCAGCAGTTTCAAACCGGGACAGTCCTACGAGCAGTACTTC. This chain connects TRBV27 to TRBJ2-7, with 7 bases that match TRBD1. V gave up 3 bases and J gave up 1 base; unmatched junction bases: 6. The CDR3 length is 15 residues. Per the germline V gene, CDR1 is MNHEY and CDR2 is SMNVEV (reference sequence).

J is TRBJ2-2 and V is TRBV30; D is ambiguous. Germline CDR1 and CDR2: GTSNPN and SVGIG (reference sequence). V dropped 4 bases and J dropped 1 base, with 13 bases sitting between them. The length of the CDR3 is 15 residues. CDR3: CAWNRVGQNTGELFF. CDR3 sequence (DNA): TGTGCCTGGAATAGGGTAGGGCAGAACACCGGGGAGCTGTTTTTT.

DNA of the CDR3: TGCGCCAGCAGGTACGGACAGGGCCCTGAAGCTTTCTTT. The encoded protein is CASRYGQGPEAFF. The rearrangement joins TRBV5-1 to TRBJ1-1; 8 nucleotides agree with TRBD1. The CDR3 loop spans 13 amino acids. V dropped 5 bases and J dropped 6; count of bases not matched to a gene: 6. Germline assignment: CDR1 SGHRS and CDR2 YFSETQ.

This rearrangement joins TRBV9 to TRBJ1-1; TRBD1 might be the D (6 bases). The length of the CDR3 is 15 residues. V lost 3 bases and J lost 1, with 13 bases in between. The germline V gene has CDR1 SGDLS and CDR2 YYNGEE. CDR3 bases: TGTGCCAGCAGCGAGGGAGGGGGGCGGAACACTGAAGCTTTCTTT. Its protein product is CASSEGGGRNTEAFF. Variable domain in full (rest from reference TRBV9 and TRBJ1-1): DSGVTQTPKHLITATGQRVTLRCSPRSGDLSVYWYQQSLDQGLQFLIQYYNGEERAKGNILERFSAQQFPDLHSELNLSSLELGDSALYFCASSEGGGRNTEAFFGQGTRLTVV.

V gene TRBV19 combines with J gene TRBJ1-5; D is unclear. The CDR3 runs to 14 residues. Trimming cost V 1 base and J 3 bases, with 7 bases left between them. Germline V CDR1 and CDR2: LNHDA, SQIVND (reference sequence). The CDR3 DNA reads TGTGCCAGTAGTATAGTTGGCTTCAATCAGCCCCAGCATTTT. Translated, it gives CASSIVGFNQPQHF.